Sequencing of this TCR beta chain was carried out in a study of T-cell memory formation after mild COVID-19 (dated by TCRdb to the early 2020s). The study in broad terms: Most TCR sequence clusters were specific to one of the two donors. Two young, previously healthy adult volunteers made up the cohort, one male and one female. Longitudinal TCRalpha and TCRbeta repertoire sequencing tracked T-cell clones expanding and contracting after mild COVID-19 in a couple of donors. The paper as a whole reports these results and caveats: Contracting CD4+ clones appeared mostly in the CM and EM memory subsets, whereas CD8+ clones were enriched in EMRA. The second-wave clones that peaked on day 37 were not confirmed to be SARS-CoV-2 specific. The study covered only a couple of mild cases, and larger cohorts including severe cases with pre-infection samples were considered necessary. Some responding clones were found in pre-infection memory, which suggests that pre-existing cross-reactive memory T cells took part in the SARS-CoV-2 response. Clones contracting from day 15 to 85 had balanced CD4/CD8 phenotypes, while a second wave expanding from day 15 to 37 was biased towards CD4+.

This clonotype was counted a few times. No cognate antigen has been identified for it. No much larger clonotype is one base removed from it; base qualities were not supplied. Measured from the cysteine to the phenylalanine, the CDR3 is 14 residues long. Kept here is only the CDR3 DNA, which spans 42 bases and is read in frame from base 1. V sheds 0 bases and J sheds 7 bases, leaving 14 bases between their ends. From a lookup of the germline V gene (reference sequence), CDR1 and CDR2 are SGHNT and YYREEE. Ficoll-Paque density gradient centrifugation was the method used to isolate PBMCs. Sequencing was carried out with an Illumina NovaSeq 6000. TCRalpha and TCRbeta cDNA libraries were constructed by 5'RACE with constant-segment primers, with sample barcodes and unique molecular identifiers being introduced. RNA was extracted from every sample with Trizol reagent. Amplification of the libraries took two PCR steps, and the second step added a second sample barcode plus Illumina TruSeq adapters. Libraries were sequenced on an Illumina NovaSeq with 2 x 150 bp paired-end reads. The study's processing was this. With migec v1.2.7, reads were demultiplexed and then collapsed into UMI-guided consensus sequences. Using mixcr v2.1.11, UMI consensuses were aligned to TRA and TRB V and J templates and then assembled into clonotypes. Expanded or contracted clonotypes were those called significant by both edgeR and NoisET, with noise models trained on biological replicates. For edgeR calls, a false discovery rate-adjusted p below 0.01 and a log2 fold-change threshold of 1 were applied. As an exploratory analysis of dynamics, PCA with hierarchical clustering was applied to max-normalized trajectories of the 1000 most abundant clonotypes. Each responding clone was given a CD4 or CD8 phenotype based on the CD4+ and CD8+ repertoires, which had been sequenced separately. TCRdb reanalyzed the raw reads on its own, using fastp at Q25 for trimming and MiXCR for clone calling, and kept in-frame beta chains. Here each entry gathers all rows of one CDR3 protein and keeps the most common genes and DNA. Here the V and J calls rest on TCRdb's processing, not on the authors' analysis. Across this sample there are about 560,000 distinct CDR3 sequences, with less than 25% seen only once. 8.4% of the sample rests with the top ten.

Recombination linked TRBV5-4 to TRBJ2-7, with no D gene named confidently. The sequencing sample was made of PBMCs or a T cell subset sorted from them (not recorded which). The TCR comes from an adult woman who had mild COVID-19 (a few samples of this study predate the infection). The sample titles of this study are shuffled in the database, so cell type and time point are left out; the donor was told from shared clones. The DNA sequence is TGTGCCAGCAGCTTGGCCCAGCCTCCCAGGGAGCAGTACTTC. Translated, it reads CASSLAQPPREQYF.